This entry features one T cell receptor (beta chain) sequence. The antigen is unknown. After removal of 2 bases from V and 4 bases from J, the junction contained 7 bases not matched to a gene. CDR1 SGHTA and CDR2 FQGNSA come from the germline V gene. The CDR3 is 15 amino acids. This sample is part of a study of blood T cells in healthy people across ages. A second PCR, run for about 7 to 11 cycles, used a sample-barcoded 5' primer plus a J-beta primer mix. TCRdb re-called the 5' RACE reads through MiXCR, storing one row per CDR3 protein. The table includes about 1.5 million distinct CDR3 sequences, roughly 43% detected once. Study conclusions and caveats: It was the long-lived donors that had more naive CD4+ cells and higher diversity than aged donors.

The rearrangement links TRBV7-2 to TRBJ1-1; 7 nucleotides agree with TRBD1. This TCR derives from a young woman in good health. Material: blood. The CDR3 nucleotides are TGTGCCAGCAGCTTAACCCGGGACAGATCCACTGAAGCTTTCTTT. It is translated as CASSLTRDRSTEAFF.